The clone carrying this TCR beta chain was observed a handful of times. The antigen is not known. TCRdb analysed the reads with MiXCR anew, one entry per CDR3 protein. Of a few hundred thousand distinct CDR3 sequences listed, roughly 43% are singletons. These data belong to a study of T cell repertoires in cytomegalovirus infection. At the level of the study: As its CMV epitopes, the study selected recently identified HLA-C-restricted and well-studied HLA-B-restricted targets. Through public TCR beta signatures, both CMV infection and matching HLA type were indicated.

Study-wide results and caveats: HLA-C-restricted, CMV-specific TCR beta clonotypes were dominant ex vivo.

The clonotype comes from a human donor in good health (CMV status not recorded). Some clones in this sample may be carry-over from other donors' samples. The material sequenced was cultured PBMCs, taken from culture after CMV antigen stimulation.

DNA of the CDR3: TGTGCCAGCAGCTTAGGGCGGGTCGGTTACAATGAGCAGTTCTTC. Encoded protein: CASSLGRVGYNEQFF. The J gene is TRBJ2-1, the V gene TRBV7-8, with D perhaps TRBD2 (5 bases). CDR1 is SGHVS, CDR2 FQNEAQ, per germline. Trimming left V 1 base short and J 4 bases short, with 11 bases between. The CDR3 length is 15 residues.